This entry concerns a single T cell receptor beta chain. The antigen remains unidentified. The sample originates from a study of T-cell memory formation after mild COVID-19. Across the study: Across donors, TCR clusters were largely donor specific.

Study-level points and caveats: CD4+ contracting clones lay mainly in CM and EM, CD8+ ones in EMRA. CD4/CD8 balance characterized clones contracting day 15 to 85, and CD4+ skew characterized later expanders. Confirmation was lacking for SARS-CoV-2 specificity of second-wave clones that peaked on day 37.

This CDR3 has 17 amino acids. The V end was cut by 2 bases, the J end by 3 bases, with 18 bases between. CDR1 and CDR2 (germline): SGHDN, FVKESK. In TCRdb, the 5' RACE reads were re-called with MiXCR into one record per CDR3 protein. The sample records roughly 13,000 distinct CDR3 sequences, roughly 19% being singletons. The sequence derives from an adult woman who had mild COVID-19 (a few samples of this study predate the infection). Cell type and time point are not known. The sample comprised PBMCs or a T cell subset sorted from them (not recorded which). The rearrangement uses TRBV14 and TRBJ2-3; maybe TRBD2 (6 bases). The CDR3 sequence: CASSQLTGPGGTDTQYF. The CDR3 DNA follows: TGTGCCAGCAGCCAACTGACCGGGCCTGGGGGGACAGATACGCAGTATTTT.